Reported below is one T cell receptor beta chain. The method was immunoSEQ multiplex PCR; TCRdb's version includes in-frame clones alone and lacks a portion of them. The sample contains under 500,000 clones, 70% to 90% of which appear only once. The CDR3 spans 11 residues. Per the germline V gene, CDR1 is KGHDR and CDR2 is SFDVKD. V was clipped by 3 bases and J by 8 bases, with 4 bases between them. The data derive from a study of blood T cell repertoires in COVID-19. The TCR sequence derives from a woman between 18 and 29 years old with acute COVID-19. The source material was PBMCs or T cells enriched from blood (not recorded which). This rearrangement joins TRBV24-1 to TRBJ2-1; no reliable D call. CDR3 coding DNA: TGTGCCACCAGTGATCGGTATGAGCAGTTCTTC. Residues: CATSDRYEQFF.